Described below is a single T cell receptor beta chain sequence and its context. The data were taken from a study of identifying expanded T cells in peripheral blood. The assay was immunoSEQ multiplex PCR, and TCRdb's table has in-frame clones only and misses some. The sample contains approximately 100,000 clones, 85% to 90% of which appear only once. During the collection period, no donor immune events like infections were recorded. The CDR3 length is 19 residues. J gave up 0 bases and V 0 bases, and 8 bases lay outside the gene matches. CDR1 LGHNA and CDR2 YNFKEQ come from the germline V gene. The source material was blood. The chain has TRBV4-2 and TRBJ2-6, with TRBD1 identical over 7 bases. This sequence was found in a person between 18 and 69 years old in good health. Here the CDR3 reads CASSQDGQGVTSGANVLTF. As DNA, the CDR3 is TGTGCCAGCAGCCAAGATGGGCAGGGGGTTACCTCTGGGGCCAACGTCCTGACTTTC.